This TCR beta chain originates from a study of blood T cell repertoires in COVID-19. Study at large: Sites across the United States, Italy and Spain contributed samples from acute and convalescent COVID-19. The cDNA or gDNA used as material had been derived from T cells, B-cell-depleted T cells, or PBMCs.

As originally analysed: Amplification of reference gene primers provided the estimated nucleated cell counts. Clones were sequenced by immunoSEQ multiplex PCR, and TCRdb holds only the in-frame ones, with some missing. The D gene and trimming were derived from the DNA, and the V and J assignments and clone size from that table. This table has 53,000 or so clones, approximately 90% appearing once. This clone was seen more than once but under ten times. This clonotype originated in a man older than 75 with acute or convalescent COVID-19. Sequenced sample: peripheral blood.

The DNA of the CDR3 is TGTGCCACCAGTGATTTTAGGGACAGGGAAGGACCTAATGAAAAACTGTTTTTT. Residues: CATSDFRDREGPNEKLFF. The J gene is TRBJ1-4, the V gene TRBV24-1; TRBD1 matches at 9 bases. The V and J ends lost 1 base and 3 bases, in that order; junction bases with no gene match: 8. The length of the CDR3 is 18 residues. CDR1 is KGHDR, CDR2 SFDVKD, per germline.